This T cell receptor (beta chain) is from a study of blood T cells in healthy people across ages (dated by TCRdb to about 2015). About the full investigation: Template switching captured roughly one uniquely barcoded TCR beta cDNA molecule per two T cells in model experiments. Four age groups were formed from the donors: young (average 16 years), middle-aged (around 40), aged (roughly 58) and long-lived (approximately 80). To avoid experimental bias, donors of different ages were distributed randomly across sequencing lanes. Using deep sequencing normalized with unique cDNA molecular identifiers, the study measured how TCR beta repertoire diversity changes with age. Two additional independent replicas of 1 million unique cDNA reads from the same blood draw were analyzed for two donors (one aged 18 to 30 and one aged 80 or older).

Regarding this clonotype: Its antigen target is currently unknown. Base qualities are not recorded, but no much larger clone differs from it by a single base.

Libraries were made using 5' RACE. The sequencer was an Illumina HiSeq 2500. A second 7 to 11 cycle PCR used a sample-barcoded 5' primer and a J-beta primer mix. A template-switch 5' adaptor carrying 12 random nucleotides introduced a unique molecular identifier onto each TCR beta cDNA molecule. Each sample yielded at least 2.5 million CDR3-containing paired-end reads. The Mint cDNA synthesis kit, primed by a TRBC-specific oligonucleotide, was used to synthesize first-strand cDNA from all RNA. Following uracil-DNA glycosylase treatment, a first 18-cycle PCR with universal primers M1SS and BC2_uni_R was performed on all cDNA. Under the source paper's analysis protocol: For normalization, 1 million high-quality reads were randomly selected from each sample, with every read carrying a distinct molecular identifier. Reads sharing molecular identifiers were discarded rather than binned into consensus sequences. MiTCR, run with a Q25 quality threshold and the strictest error-elimination algorithm, handled CDR3 identification, clonotype clustering and error correction. Lower-bound total TCR beta diversity was estimated with a nonparametric unseen species model using Euler transformation. Clones were called with MiXCR by TCRdb after fastp trimmed the public reads at Q25, and only in-frame beta chains were retained. Rows with a matching CDR3 protein are joined into one entry that keeps the most common DNA and genes. The V and J calls reflect TCRdb's pipeline rather than the authors' work. The sample yields about 1.4 million distinct CDR3 sequences; 59% were counted once. The top ten clones comprise roughly 7% of the sample.

The investigation overall reported the following: The long-lived group showed more naive CD4+ T cells, fewer expanded clones and increased TCR diversity than the aged group, suggesting age selection. Observed TCR beta diversity per million T cells fell roughly linearly with age, and a significant reduction was already apparent by age approximately 41. Total diversity estimates from one million sequenced T cells were considered lower bounds and underestimates. A strong correlation was found between observed TCR beta diversity and the percentage of naive T cells measured by flow cytometry. Because profiling used bulk unsorted PBMCs, naive and antigen-experienced compartments could not be compared conclusively. Because donor CMV infection status was unknown, age-related changes in expanded clonotypes were potentially confounded.

Systemically healthy Caucasian individuals from Russia, some 40 in total and aged roughly 6 to 100 years, were included as donors. Ten milliliters of peripheral blood were drawn from each donor into EDTA-treated Vacutainer tubes. Ficoll-Paque density-gradient centrifugation was used to isolate PBMCs, with at least 6 million per sample. Trizol reagent was used to extract total RNA from PBMCs, with at least 5 micrograms per sample. Naive CD45RAhigh/CD27high T cell percentages were measured by flow cytometry on a PBMC aliquot from every donor. CDR1 MGHRA and CDR2 YSYEKL are derived from the germline V gene. V and J are truncated by 3 bases and 8 bases respectively, leaving an intervening sequence of 11 bases. The CDR3 goes from the cysteine to the phenylalanine over 13 residues. Only CDR3 DNA is held: 39 bases, read in frame from base 1.

The TCR originated in a man between 18 and 29 years old in good health. The sequenced sample was blood. The sequence joins TRBV4-1 to TRBJ2-1; a tentative D call is TRBD2 (6 bases match). The CDR3: CASSQAGGDEQFF. The DNA sequence reads TGCGCCAGCAGCCAGGCTGGAGGGGATGAGCAGTTCTTC.